This entry features one T cell receptor beta chain sequence. Its antigen is undetermined. The source of the sample is a study of T cell responses to AZD1222 COVID-19 vaccine. The study's findings and limits: Of the AZD1222 recipients, only five to seven were seropositive at baseline. Without day 14 samples, only post-peak T cell repertoires were studied.

Some clones are missing from TCRdb's copy, which holds only in-frame ones; the method was immunoSEQ multiplex PCR. The table has some 100,000 clones, about 88% seen once; the top ten hold 16%. This receptor was identified in an adult in good health. The sample was peripheral blood, taken on day 0 of AZD1222 vaccination.

CDR3 residues: CAISESAGYEQYF. The DNA of the CDR3 is TGTGCCATCAGTGAGTCGGCGGGGTACGAGCAGTACTTC. J is TRBJ2-7 and V is TRBV10-3, with TRBD2 as a possible D gene (6 bases). This CDR3 comprises 13 residues. The V end was cut by 0 bases, the J end by 4 bases, with 7 bases between. Germline V gene data show CDR1 as ENHRY and CDR2 as SYGVKD.